Below, 26 T cell receptor beta chains from the same sample are listed, as sequenced in a study of PD-L1 blockade in urothelial cancer. Here immunoSEQ multiplex PCR was the method, and the copy in TCRdb shows in-frame clones only, minus some. Of some 120,000 clones listed, more than 85% are singletons. Time point meaning: peripheral blood 6 weeks after treatment start. Sample: PBMCs, taken around atezolizumab (anti-PD-L1) treatment. The receptors come from a man aged 55-75 years with urothelial cancer.

This clone came up once. The V call is TRBV18, the J call TRBJ2-7; D is unclear. V lost 3 bases, J lost 1 base, and 10 bases lay in between. Germline lookup yields CDR1 KGHSH and CDR2 LQKENI. The CDR3 consists of 14 residues. CDR3 DNA: TGTGCCAGCTCACCGGGCAGAACTTCCTACGAGCAGTACTTC. Protein product: CASSPGRTSYEQYF.

This chain joins TRBV9 and TRBJ2-5; TRBD2 matches at 8 bases. There are 16 residues in the CDR3. Germline V gene sequence: CDR1 SGDLS, CDR2 YYNGEE. Trimming took 4 bases from V and 4 from J; bases not matched to a gene: 12. Here the CDR3 reads CASSTRGIAGRETQYF. The CDR3 nucleotides are TGTGCCAGCAGCACCCGGGGGATAGCGGGGCGAGAGACCCAGTACTTC.

The V call is TRBV18, the J call TRBJ2-7; 7 bases fit TRBD2. V was clipped by 6 bases and J by 1 base; unmatched bases: 12. This CDR3 is built from 16 residues. The V gene's germline CDR1 is KGHSH and CDR2 LQKENI. CDR3 sequence (DNA): TGTGCCAGCTCGTTCCTTGCGGGGGTAGAGTCCTACGAGCAGTACTTC. Protein product: CASSFLAGVESYEQYF.

The chain couples TRBV4-3 to TRBJ1-4, with D unclear. V was shortened by 0 bases and J by 12 bases, with 17 bases between the two germline ends. Germline V lookup: CDR1 LGHNA, CDR2 YSLEER. The CDR3 length is 15 residues. CDR3 protein: CASSQDGLPNGELFF. DNA of the CDR3: TGCGCCAGCAGCCAAGACGGACTCCCAAATGGGGAACTGTTTTTT.

This chain connects TRBV5-6 to TRBJ2-5; D not certain. V was pared by 4 bases and J by 3 bases, with 16 bases between. The CDR3 consists of 15 residues. CDR1 and CDR2 from the germline V gene are SGHDT and YYEEEE. The CDR3 is CASSTPGAQEETQYF. For the CDR3, the DNA is TGTGCCAGCAGCACGCCAGGCGCCCAAGAAGAGACCCAGTACTTC.

The table lists this clone with a count of one. At the DNA level, this CDR3 is encoded by other sequences in the same sample as well. This rearrangement joins TRBV7-2 to TRBJ2-7, with D perhaps matching TRBD2 (5 bases). V gave up 3 bases and J gave up 7 bases, with 10 bases separating them. The CDR3 has 12 residues. CDR1 SGHTA and CDR2 FQGNSA come from the germline V gene. This chain's CDR3 is CASSLEVGEQYF. CDR3 coding DNA: TGTGCCAGCAGCTTGGAGGTCGGTGAGCAGTACTTC.

Here the CDR3 DNA reads TGTGCCAGCAGCTCCGGGGTAGCGGGAGTTCAACTGGGGGATACGCAGTATTTT. It yields the protein CASSSGVAGVQLGDTQYF. This sequence joins TRBV28 and TRBJ2-3, with 9 bases aligning to TRBD2. Trimming at V came to 6 bases and at J to 6 bases, leaving 19 bases not matched to a gene. Looked up from germline, CDR1 is MDHEN and CDR2 is SYDVKM. CDR3 length: 18 amino acids.

This chain uses TRBV7-9 with TRBJ2-7; 9 nucleotides line up with TRBD2. Per germline, CDR1 SEHNR and CDR2 FQNEAQ (reference sequence). The CDR3 runs to 14 residues. The J segment lost 12 bases and the V segment lost 5 bases, leaving 14 bases of the junction unmatched. CDR3 amino acids: CASSGLGLAGLLYF. The CDR3 bases are TGTGCCAGCAGCGGATTGGGGCTAGCGGGGCTGCTGTACTTC. Full variable domain (rest looked up from reference TRBV7-9 and TRBJ2-7): DTGVSQNPRHKITKRGQNVTFRCDPISEHNRLYWYRQTLGQGPEFLTYFQNEAQLEKSRLLSDRFSAERPKGSFSTLEIQRTEQGDSAMYLCASSGLGLAGLLYFGPGTRLTVT.

The rearrangement uses TRBV30 and TRBJ1-2; TRBD1 aligns across 9 bases. Germline V gene sequence: CDR1 GTSNPN, CDR2 SVGIG (reference sequence). This CDR3 is 14 amino acids long. The trim removed 0 bases at V and 5 bases at J, leaving 4 bases unmatched. The CDR3 spells CAWSVQGAGYGYTF. CDR3 sequence (DNA): TGTGCCTGGAGTGTACAGGGGGCCGGGTATGGCTACACCTTC.

This chain uses TRBV7-6 with TRBJ1-4, with D possibly being TRBD1 (5 bases). V was trimmed by 1 base and J by 2 bases, leaving 14 bases between them. The CDR3 totals 17 residues. Germline CDR1 reads SGHVS; CDR2 reads FNYEAQ. Written as DNA, the CDR3 is TGTGCCAGCAGCTTAGTACGCGCGGGGGGGACTAATGAAAAACTGTTTTTT. This gives the protein CASSLVRAGGTNEKLFF.

This sequence joins TRBV28 and TRBJ2-7, with D maybe TRBD1 (5 bases). V shed 8 bases and J shed 5 bases, with 16 bases lying between them. CDR1 and CDR2 (germline): MDHEN, SYDVKM. This CDR3 spans 13 amino acids. The chain's CDR3 is CASSKAGMNEQYF. CDR3 DNA sequence: TGTGCCAGCTCGAAGGCAGGGATGAACGAGCAGTACTTC.

The rearrangement links TRBV29-1 to TRBJ2-3; TRBD2 agrees at 11 bases. The J segment lost 6 bases and the V segment lost 4 bases, leaving 21 bases of the junction unmatched. The length of the CDR3 is 19 residues. Germline V CDR1 and CDR2: SQVTM, ANQGSEA. The CDR3 loop reads CSVGGLAGGPFLYTDTQYF. Written as DNA, the CDR3 is TGCAGCGTTGGAGGGTTAGCGGGAGGGCCTTTCTTGTATACGGATACGCAGTATTTT.

V gene TRBV4-2 combines with J gene TRBJ1-5; no firm D call. The CDR3 consists of 15 residues. Trimming pared 0 bases from V and 6 bases from J, leaving 12 bases between. The V gene's germline CDR1 is LGHNA and CDR2 YNFKEQ. The CDR3, as DNA: TGTGCCAGCAGCCAAGATGGTTCCGGGTCTCAGCCCCAGCATTTT. As protein: CASSQDGSGSQPQHF.

The chain joins TRBV9 to TRBJ1-2; 8 nucleotides line up with TRBD1. CDR3 size: 14 residues. V trimming: 3 bases; J trimming: 4 bases; junction bases outside the gene matches: 5. Looked up from germline, CDR1 is SGDLS and CDR2 is YYNGEE. The CDR3 reads CASSGGQGAYGYTF. CDR3 nucleotides: TGTGCCAGCAGCGGAGGACAGGGCGCCTATGGCTACACCTTC. The entire variable domain, with the rest obtained from reference TRBV9 and TRBJ1-2, is as follows: DSGVTQTPKHLITATGQRVTLRCSPRSGDLSVYWYQQSLDQGLQFLIQYYNGEERAKGNILERFSAQQFPDLHSELNLSSLELGDSALYFCASSGGQGAYGYTFGSGTRLTVV.

The chain carries TRBV7-8 and TRBJ2-7; 10 positions agree with TRBD2. Germline CDR1 reads SGHVS; CDR2 reads FQNEAQ. This CDR3 contains 15 residues. V was clipped by 3 bases and J by 0 bases; unmatched bases: 2. CDR3 amino acids: CASSFSGGSSYEQYF. The CDR3 nucleotides read TGTGCCAGCAGCTTTAGCGGGGGGTCCTCCTACGAGCAGTACTTC.

J is TRBJ1-4 and V is TRBV7-2; D is uncertain. CDR1 SGHTA and CDR2 FQGNSA come from the germline V gene. The CDR3 runs to 15 residues. Trimming removed 0 bases from V and 2 bases from J, with 7 bases in between. CDR3 residues: CASSLAVGTNEKLFF. CDR3 in DNA: TGTGCCAGCAGCTTAGCGGTCGGGACTAATGAAAAACTGTTTTTT. The full variable domain, in which reference TRBV7-2 and TRBJ1-4 provide the parts outside the CDR3, is GAGVSQSPSNKVTEKGKDVELRCDPISGHTALYWYRQSLGQGLEFLIYFQGNSAPDKSGLPSDRFSAERTGGSVSTLTIQRTQQEDSAVYLCASSLAVGTNEKLFFGSGTQLSVL.

The rearrangement links TRBV2 to TRBJ2-3, with 12 bases identical to TRBD2. The CDR3 totals 17 residues. Trimming removed 6 bases from V and 5 bases from J; junction bases left unmatched: 12. CDR1 is SNHLY, CDR2 FYNNEI, per germline. CDR3 bases: TGTGCCAGCAGGAAATATCGACTAGCGGGAGTAGGAGATACGCAGTATTTT. It encodes CASRKYRLAGVGDTQYF.

The J gene is TRBJ1-2, the V gene TRBV10-3, with 10 bases aligning to TRBD1. Germline lookup yields CDR1 ENHRY and CDR2 SYGVKD. This CDR3 region has 13 residues. V dropped 9 bases and J dropped 8; count of bases not matched to a gene: 9. In nucleotides, the CDR3 is TGTGCCATAAAGCTGGGACAGGGGTACGGCTACACCTTC. Translation gives CAIKLGQGYGYTF.

The chain recombines TRBV11-3 with TRBJ2-1; 7 nucleotides match TRBD2. J gave up 6 bases and V 1 base, and 6 bases lay outside the gene matches. Germline CDR1 reads SGHNT; CDR2 reads YENEEA. The CDR3 contains 15 residues. Here the CDR3 reads CASSLGLAAGNEQFF. In DNA, the CDR3 is TGTGCCAGCAGCTTAGGCCTAGCGGCGGGCAATGAGCAGTTCTTC.

This chain uses TRBV7-6 with TRBJ2-1, with 8 bases lining up with TRBD2. The CDR3 runs to 15 residues. J lost 4 bases, V lost 3 bases, and 5 bases had no gene match. Germline assignment: CDR1 SGHVS and CDR2 FNYEAQ. The CDR3 DNA reads TGTGCCAGCAGCTTGCGGGGGGACCAATACAATGAGCAGTTCTTC. Protein sequence: CASSLRGDQYNEQFF.

Details on this clone: One end of the junction fails to match germline, which may point to a read error. The rearrangement uses TRBV7-7 and TRBJ2-3; 8 nucleotides line up with TRBD2. CDR3 length: 16 amino acids. Germline V gives CDR1 SSHAT, CDR2 FNYEAQ (reference sequence). CDR3 DNA sequence: TGTGCTAGCAGCCCCGGGACTAGAGGAAGCGCAGATACGCAGTATTTT. This encodes CASSPGTRGSADTQYF. Combining the CDR3 with reference TRBV7-7 and TRBJ2-3 gives the whole variable domain GAGVSQSPRYKVTKRGQDVTLRCDPISSHATLYWYQQALGQGPEFLTYFNYEAQPDKSGLPSDRFSAERPEGSISTLTIQRTEQRDSAMYRCASSPGTRGSADTQYFGPGTRLTVL.

The rearrangement uses TRBV4-2 and TRBJ2-7, with 9 bases lining up with TRBD1. Germline loops: CDR1 LGHNA, CDR2 YNFKEQ. The length of the CDR3 is 15 residues. V lost 4 bases to trimming and J lost 0 bases; unmatched junction nucleotides: 4. CDR3 loop: CASSRGQGTSYEQYF. The DNA for the CDR3 is TGTGCCAGCAGCCGTGGACAGGGGACCTCCTACGAGCAGTACTTC.

This chain uses TRBV29-1 with TRBJ2-3, with D possibly matching TRBD1 (6 bases). With 4 bases removed from V and 5 bases from J, the gap between germline ends came to 10 bases. Germline lookup yields CDR1 SQVTM and CDR2 ANQGSEA. The CDR3 has 12 amino acids. The CDR3 sequence: CSVALGGDTQYF. The CDR3 DNA sequence: TGCAGCGTTGCTTTAGGGGGAGATACGCAGTATTTT.

This chain uses TRBV7-2 with TRBJ1-1; D is undetermined. The V gene lost 5 bases and the J gene lost 2 bases, with 12 bases spanning the gap. The CDR3 runs to 14 residues. CDR1 is SGHTA, CDR2 FQGNSA, per germline. The CDR3 loop is CASSVIRGNTEAFF. For the CDR3, the DNA is TGTGCCAGCAGCGTGATACGGGGAAACACTGAAGCTTTCTTT. Filled out from reference TRBV7-2 and TRBJ1-1, the complete variable domain reads GAGVSQSPSNKVTEKGKDVELRCDPISGHTALYWYRQSLGQGLEFLIYFQGNSAPDKSGLPSDRFSAERTGGSVSTLTIQRTQQEDSAVYLCASSVIRGNTEAFFGQGTRLTVV.

The chain combines TRBV29-1 with TRBJ1-4, with unresolved D. V lost 6 bases, J lost 7 bases, and 18 bases lay in between. Looked up from germline, CDR1 is SQVTM and CDR2 is ANQGSEA. This CDR3 region has 14 residues. The CDR3 loop is CSVLLNYRGEKLFF. The CDR3 DNA reads TGCAGCGTACTACTAAACTACCGCGGTGAAAAACTGTTTTTT.

As concerns this clone: An end of the junction does not agree with germline; a read error may underlie this. This sequence joins TRBV29-1 and TRBJ1-2; 7 bases are shared with TRBD1. Germline V gene lookup returns CDR1 SQVTM and CDR2 ANQGSEA. There are 12 residues in the CDR3. The CDR3 DNA reads TGCAGCGTTGAAGATCCTCGGACAGGATTCCCCTTC. Translating it yields CSVEDPRTGFPF. The whole variable domain, filled in from reference TRBV29-1 and TRBJ1-2, reads SAVISQKPSRDICQRGTSLTIQCQVDSQVTMMFWYRQQPGQSLTLIATANQGSEATYESGFVIDKFPISRPNLTFSTLTVSNMSPEDSSIYLCSVEDPRTGFPFGSGTRLTVV.